A selection of T cell receptor beta chains follows, all from one sample in a study of cytomegalovirus exposure and HLA in healthy donors. Profiling relied on immunoSEQ multiplex PCR, and the TCRdb table lists in-frame clones only, not all of them. Of about 100,000 clones in the sample, over 70% were seen once. The sample taken for sequencing was PBMCs. The receptors here all came from a man under 40 in good health and CMV-seronegative. CDR3s include the opening cysteine and the closing phenylalanine or tryptophan. The order of the fields is clone size, J gene, D gene, V gene, CDR3 protein, CDR3 DNA. The D gene is left open where the match is weak. Only part of the rows carry a size: once, few, many, or a class if the clone is expanded.

.	TRBJ2-7	TRBD2	TRBV11-2	CASSLYSGGYEQYF	TGTGCCAGCAGTCTATATAGCGGGGGCTACGAGCAGTACTTC
once	TRBJ2-7	TRBD2	TRBV7-9	CASSLVLRLAGLPTYEQYF	TGTGCCAGCAGCTTAGTACTCAGGTTGGCGGGACTACCAACCTACGAGCAGTACTTC
few	TRBJ1-4	TRBD1	TRBV10-2	CASSGPGQTNEKLFF	TGCGCCAGCAGTGGGCCGGGACAGACTAATGAAAAACTGTTTTTT
once	TRBJ2-1	.	TRBV7-9	CASSDLEPGPAPNEQFF	TGTGCCAGCAGCGACCTAGAGCCTGGCCCCGCCCCCAATGAGCAGTTCTTC
few	TRBJ1-3	.	TRBV11-2	CASSSSGLSGNTIYF	TGTGCCAGCAGCTCGTCCGGACTCTCTGGAAACACCATATATTTT
.	TRBJ1-3	TRBD1	TRBV13	CASSLVYRGSGNTIYF	TGTGCCAGCAGCTTAGTCTACAGGGGATCTGGAAACACCATATATTTT
.	TRBJ2-1	.	TRBV10-2	CASSQLLAGAYNEQFF	TGCGCCAGCAGCCAGCTACTAGCCGGGGCCTACAATGAGCAGTTCTTC
.	TRBJ2-3	.	TRBV27	CASSSTGDTQYF	TGTGCCAGCAGTTCTACGGGGGATACGCAGTATTTT
.	TRBJ2-3	TRBD2	TRBV6-5	CASKPLAGGTDTQYF	TGTGCCAGCAAGCCACTAGCGGGAGGCACAGATACGCAGTATTTT
once	TRBJ1-2	.	TRBV6-4	CASRGQSYGYTF	TGTGCCAGCAGGGGACAATCCTATGGCTACACCTTC
.	TRBJ2-5	.	TRBV27	CASSSAAEGVTQYF	TGTGCCAGCAGTTCCGCAGCTGAGGGAGTGACCCAGTACTTC
.	TRBJ2-2	TRBD2	TRBV9	CASSVAGGGPEGELFF	TGTGCCAGCAGCGTAGCGGGAGGGGGGCCGGAAGGGGAGCTGTTTTTT
.	TRBJ2-2	TRBD2	TRBV9	CASSITSAGELFF	TGTGCCAGCAGCATAACTAGCGCCGGGGAGCTGTTTTTT
.	TRBJ1-4	.	TRBV5-1	CASSLEPGLEKLFF	TGCGCCAGCAGCTTGGAGCCGGGTTTGGAAAAACTGTTTTTT
.	TRBJ1-1	TRBD1	TRBV5-1	CASSLGTGGGAEAFF	TGCGCCAGCAGCTTAGGGACAGGCGGTGGCGCTGAAGCTTTCTTT
.	TRBJ2-1	TRBD2	TRBV7-8	CASSSPLATSYNEQFF	TGTGCCAGCAGCTCCCCACTAGCGACCTCCTACAATGAGCAGTTCTTC
.	TRBJ1-1	.	TRBV6-1	CASSDGFRAQAFF	TGTGCCAGCAGTGATGGATTCAGGGCACAAGCTTTCTTT
.	TRBJ1-5	.	TRBV28	CASSYRGTSGSNQPQHF	TGTGCCAGCAGCTATAGAGGCACATCGGGAAGCAATCAGCCCCAGCATTTT
.	TRBJ2-1	.	TRBV9	CASSAPLGGDEQFF	TGTGCCAGCAGCGCCCCCTTAGGGGGGGATGAGCAGTTCTTC
.	TRBJ2-2	.	TRBV6-5	CASSYSYRANTGELFF	TGTGCCAGCAGTTACTCGTACCGGGCGAACACCGGGGAGCTGTTTTTT
.	TRBJ2-5	TRBD2	TRBV10-3	CASHSGLAGETQYF	TGTGCCTCCCACTCGGGACTAGCGGGAGAGACCCAGTACTTC
.	TRBJ1-5	TRBD1	TRBV7-8	CASSQGTVDSNQPQHF	TGTGCCAGCAGCCAAGGGACAGTGGATAGCAATCAGCCCCAGCATTTT
.	TRBJ2-6	.	TRBV30	CAWSTGYGANVLTF	TGTGCCTGGAGTACAGGGTATGGGGCCAACGTCCTGACTTTC
.	TRBJ2-5	TRBD2	TRBV11-2	CASSSGGGKETQYF	TGTGCCAGCAGTAGCGGGGGAGGTAAAGAGACCCAGTACTTC
.	TRBJ2-7	TRBD1	TRBV7-8	CASSRGQGSEQYF	TGTGCCAGCAGCCGAGGACAGGGCAGCGAGCAGTACTTC
.	TRBJ2-3	TRBD2	TRBV10-1	CASSESGRERDTQYF	TGCGCCAGCAGTGAGTCGGGGCGGGAGAGGGATACGCAGTATTTT
.	TRBJ2-7	TRBD1	TRBV25-1	CASSEGTGAYSYEQYF	TGTGCCAGCAGTGAAGGGACAGGGGCATACTCCTACGAGCAGTACTTC
.	TRBJ2-5	.	TRBV7-6	CASRASRTEETQYF	TGTGCCAGCAGGGCTAGTCGGACAGAAGAGACCCAGTACTTC
many	TRBJ1-6	.	TRBV7-9	CASSLDGRNNSPLHF	TGTGCCAGCAGCTTAGATGGGAGGAATAATTCACCCCTCCACTTT
.	TRBJ1-1	TRBD1	TRBV11-2	CASSPDRLGTEAFF	TGTGCCAGCAGCCCGGACAGGCTGGGGACTGAAGCTTTCTTT
.	TRBJ1-5	.	TRBV5-8	CASSLGGGPGSGYQPQHF	TGTGCCAGCAGTTTGGGCGGGGGGCCCGGTTCGGGGTATCAGCCCCAGCATTTT
.	TRBJ2-5	TRBD2	TRBV9	CASSPTVGGRAEETQYF	TGTGCCAGCAGCCCGACCGTCGGGGGGAGGGCGGAAGAGACCCAGTACTTC
.	TRBJ2-1	.	TRBV6-1	CASSGSRSYNEQFF	TGTGCCAGCAGTGGTAGTCGTTCCTACAATGAGCAGTTCTTC
.	TRBJ2-7	.	TRBV21-1	CARKRDRASYEQYF	TGTGCCCGGAAGCGGGACAGGGCGTCCTACGAGCAGTACTTC
.	TRBJ2-1	.	TRBV6-1	CASSESQGTYNEQFF	TGTGCCAGCAGCGAAAGCCAGGGCACCTACAATGAGCAGTTCTTC
few	TRBJ2-7	TRBD2	TRBV7-9	CASSFGTSAPGEQYF	TGTGCCAGCAGCTTCGGGACTAGCGCCCCGGGCGAGCAGTACTTC
.	TRBJ1-3	.	TRBV2	CASRGARGNSGNTIYF	TGTGCCAGCAGGGGGGCCAGGGGTAACTCTGGAAACACCATATATTTT
.	TRBJ1-4	.	TRBV11-2	CASSLGSMAGGWGEKLFF	TGTGCCAGCAGCTTAGGCTCAATGGCGGGCGGTTGGGGTGAAAAACTGTTTTTT
.	TRBJ2-5	TRBD2	TRBV30	CAWKLAGTETQYF	TGTGCCTGGAAACTAGCGGGAACAGAGACCCAGTACTTC
.	TRBJ2-5	.	TRBV6-6	CASSYGGGQQETQYF	TGTGCCAGCAGTTACGGAGGGGGCCAGCAAGAGACCCAGTACTTC
.	TRBJ2-5	TRBD2	TRBV4-2	CASSQDPAGLAGVETQYF	TGTGCCAGCAGCCAAGATCCCGCAGGACTAGCGGGAGTAGAGACCCAGTACTTC
.	TRBJ2-1	TRBD2	TRBV5-4	CANGRAHNEQFF	TGTGCCAACGGGAGGGCCCACAATGAGCAGTTCTTC
.	TRBJ2-5	TRBD2	TRBV27	CASSSGSGGETQYF	TGTGCCAGCAGTTCGGGGAGCGGGGGGGAGACCCAGTACTTC
.	TRBJ2-7	.	TRBV19	CASRSYGDGEQYF	TGTGCCAGTAGGAGCTACGGGGATGGCGAGCAGTACTTC
few	TRBJ2-6	TRBD1	TRBV5-4	CASRLTGAAPSGANVLTF	TGTGCCAGCAGACTGACAGGGGCCGCCCCCTCTGGGGCCAACGTCCTGACTTTC
.	TRBJ1-3	.	TRBV6-4	CASSYDLDSSWANSGNTIYF	TGTGCCAGCAGCTACGACTTGGACAGTTCCTGGGCCAACTCTGGAAACACCATATATTTT
once	TRBJ1-5	.	TRBV6-5	CASSPGWSNQPQHF	TGTGCCAGCAGCCCAGGTTGGAGCAATCAGCCCCAGCATTTT
.	TRBJ1-1	.	TRBV9	CASSVVGRGDAFF	TGTGCCAGCAGCGTAGTGGGGAGGGGTGACGCTTTCTTT
.	TRBJ1-5	.	TRBV19	CASSRGNSNQPQHF	TGTGCCAGTAGTCGGGGAAATAGCAATCAGCCCCAGCATTTT
.	TRBJ2-1	.	TRBV7-9	CASSQSEQFF	TGTGCCAGCAGCCAATCAGAGCAGTTCTTC
.	TRBJ2-5	TRBD2	TRBV2	CASSISGRAEEIQYF	TGTGCCAGCAGTATAAGCGGGAGGGCCGAAGAGATCCAGTACTTC
.	TRBJ2-7	TRBD1	TRBV6-1	CASGNNRGLSYEQYF	TGTGCCAGCGGAAACAACAGGGGGCTCTCCTACGAGCAGTACTTC
.	TRBJ2-1	.	TRBV9	CASSVVTVGEQFF	TGTGCCAGCAGCGTAGTTACAGTTGGTGAGCAGTTCTTC
.	TRBJ1-4	.	TRBV9	CASDRQLNNEKLFF	TGTGCCAGCGACCGACAGCTTAATAATGAAAAACTGTTTTTT
.	TRBJ2-1	.	TRBV7-7	CASSLVGGGSYNEQFF	TGTGCTAGCAGCTTAGTCGGCGGAGGGAGCTACAATGAGCAGTTCTTC
.	TRBJ2-1	.	TRBV9	CASSVGGQTYNEQFF	TGTGCCAGCAGCGTAGGAGGACAGACCTACAATGAGCAGTTCTTC
.	TRBJ1-1	TRBD1	TRBV28	CASTPDRVMGTEAFF	TGTGCCAGCACGCCGGACAGGGTGATGGGCACTGAAGCTTTCTTT